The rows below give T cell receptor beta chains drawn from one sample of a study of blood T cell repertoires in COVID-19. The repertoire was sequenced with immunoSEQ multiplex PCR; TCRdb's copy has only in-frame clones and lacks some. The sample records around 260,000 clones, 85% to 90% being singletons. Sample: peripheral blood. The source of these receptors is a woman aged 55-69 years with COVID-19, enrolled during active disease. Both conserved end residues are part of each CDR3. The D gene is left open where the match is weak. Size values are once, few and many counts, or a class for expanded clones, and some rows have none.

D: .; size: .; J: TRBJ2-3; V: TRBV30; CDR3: CAWSVWGADTQYF; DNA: TGTGCCTGGAGTGTATGGGGGGCAGATACGCAGTATTTT
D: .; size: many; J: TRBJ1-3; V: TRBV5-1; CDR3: CASSPRLQAGSGNTIYF; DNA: TGCGCCAGCAGCCCGCGTTTGCAGGCCGGCTCTGGAAACACCATATATTTT
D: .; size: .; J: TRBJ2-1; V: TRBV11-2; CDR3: CASSSAITDGSYNEQFF; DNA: TGTGCCAGCAGCTCCGCAATCACTGATGGCTCCTACAATGAGCAGTTCTTC
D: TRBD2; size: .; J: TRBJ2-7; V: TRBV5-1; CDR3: CASSQIAGGHEQYF; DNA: TGCGCCAGCAGCCAGATAGCGGGAGGGCACGAGCAGTACTTC
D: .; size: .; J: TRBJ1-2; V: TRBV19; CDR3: CASSISTGGGYTF; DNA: TGTGCCAGTAGTATAAGTACGGGAGGCGGCTACACCTTC
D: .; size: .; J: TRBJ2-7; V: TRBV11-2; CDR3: CASSFGRTYEQYF; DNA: TGTGCCAGCAGCTTCGGCAGGACCTACGAGCAGTACTTC
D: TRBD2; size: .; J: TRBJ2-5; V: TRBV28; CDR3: CASSLLGLAGGFGQETQYF; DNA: TGTGCCAGCAGTTTACTAGGACTAGCGGGAGGGTTTGGCCAAGAGACCCAGTACTTC
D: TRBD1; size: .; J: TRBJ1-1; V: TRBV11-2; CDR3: CASSPGDRVAVTEAFF; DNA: TGTGCCAGCAGCCCAGGGGACAGGGTGGCGGTCACTGAAGCTTTCTTT
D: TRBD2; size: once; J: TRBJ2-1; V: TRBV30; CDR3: CAWRGLAGGGNEQFF; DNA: TGTGCCTGGAGGGGACTAGCGGGAGGGGGCAATGAGCAGTTCTTC
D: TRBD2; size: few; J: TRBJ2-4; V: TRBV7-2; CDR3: CASSFAGTSGDGTKNIQYF; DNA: TGTGCCAGCAGCTTTGCCGGGACTAGCGGCGACGGGACCAAAAACATTCAGTACTTC
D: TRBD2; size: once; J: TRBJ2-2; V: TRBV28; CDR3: CASIETSGSSGELFF; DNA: TGTGCCAGCATCGAGACTAGCGGGAGCTCCGGGGAGCTGTTTTTT
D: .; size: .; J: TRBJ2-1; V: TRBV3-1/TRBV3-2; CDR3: CASSPGIPPNEQFF; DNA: TGTGCCAGCAGCCCAGGGATACCCCCCAATGAGCAGTTCTTC
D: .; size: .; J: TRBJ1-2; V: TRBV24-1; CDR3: CATSDFGGYGYTF; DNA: TGTGCCACCAGTGATTTCGGGGGGTATGGCTACACCTTC
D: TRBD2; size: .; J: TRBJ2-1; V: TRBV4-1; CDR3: CASSQDRTSGSYNEQFF; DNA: TGCGCCAGCAGCCAAGATCGGACTAGCGGATCCTACAATGAGCAGTTCTTC
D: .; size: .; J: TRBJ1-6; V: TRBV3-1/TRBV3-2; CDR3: CASSQVRGAAQSSYNSPLHF; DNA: TGTGCCAGCAGCCAAGTACGTGGGGCAGCCCAGAGCTCCTATAATTCACCCCTCCACTTT
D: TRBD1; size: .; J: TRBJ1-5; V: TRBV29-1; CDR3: CSVATTGESNQPQHF; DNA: TGCAGCGTTGCCACGACAGGGGAAAGCAATCAGCCCCAGCATTTT
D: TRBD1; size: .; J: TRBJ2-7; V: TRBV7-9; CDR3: CASSDRGTYEQYF; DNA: TGTGCCAGCAGCGACAGGGGCACCTACGAGCAGTACTTC